This T cell receptor beta chain was obtained from a study of control samples from healthy donors and cancer patients (dated by TCRdb to the early 2020s). Between the V and J ends, shortened by 2 bases and 0 bases respectively, the junction contains 4 bases. The cysteine opens and the phenylalanine closes a CDR3 of 13 amino acids. The CDR3 DNA has 39 bases and is translated from base 1. CDR1 and CDR2 are read off the germline V gene (reference sequence) as LNHDA and SQIVND. Library method: the immunoSEQ multiplex PCR assay. Held by TCRdb, this immuneACCESS table contains in-frame sequences only and omits some clones. Under half of the omission traces to an unresolved V gene where checked; the cause of the rest is unknown. The sample table records more than 150,000 clones; about 93% of these occur just once. The top ten clones comprise roughly 1.6% of the sample. On this clone itself: Its antigen remains unidentified. No base quality information exists; no much larger clone differs at one position.

The V gene is TRBV19 and the J gene is TRBJ1-1; the D gene remains uncertain. The sample was blood. This clonotype was sampled from a man aged 18 to 29 in good health. The CDR3 loop reads CASSITLNTEAFF. The nucleotide sequence reads as follows: TGTGCCAGTAGTATAACGTTGAACACTGAAGCTTTCTTT.